The 27 T cell receptor beta chains reported below all come from one sample, sequenced in a study of early T cells in non-severe SARS-CoV-2 infection. MiXCR was run by TCRdb on the 5' RACE reads, yielding one entry per CDR3 protein. The sample has tens of thousands of distinct CDR3 sequences, around 10% seen once. The material sequenced was whole blood, taken at baseline. The receptors come from an adult who was a healthcare worker with PCR-confirmed SARS-CoV-2 infection or an uninfected control (not recorded which).

The chain has TRBV18 and TRBJ2-1; the match to TRBD2 covers 7 bases. J was trimmed by 2 bases and V by 2 bases; bases with no gene match: 3. There are 15 residues in the CDR3. Looked up from germline, CDR1 is KGHSH and CDR2 is LQKENI. In DNA, the CDR3 is TGTGCCAGCTCACCAAGCGGGACGACCTACAATGAGCAGTTCTTC. Amino acid sequence: CASSPSGTTYNEQFF.

This clonotype was counted at least ten times. V gene TRBV12-5 combines with J gene TRBJ2-1, with D tentatively TRBD1 (7 bases). Trimming removed 5 bases at V and 5 bases at J, with 16 bases between. The CDR3 runs 15 residues. Germline V gene lookup returns CDR1 LGHNT and CDR2 FRNRAP. This CDR3 is CASGPGDRVDNEQFF. The CDR3 DNA reads as TGTGCTAGTGGTCCGGGAGACAGGGTCGACAATGAGCAGTTCTTC.

The CDR3 DNA follows: TGCAGTGCACCGCTGGAAAATGAGCAGTTCTTC. Amino acids: CSAPLENEQFF. This sequence joins TRBV20-1 and TRBJ2-1; no clear D. CDR3 size: 11 residues. V dropped 6 bases and J dropped 7 bases, with 10 bases sitting between them. Germline V gene sequence: CDR1 DFQATT, CDR2 SNEGSKA (reference sequence).

This clonotype was recorded a few times. The V and J genes are TRBV11-3 and TRBJ2-2, with D possibly matching TRBD1 (6 bases). The CDR3 is 15 amino acids. Germline V lookup: CDR1 SGHNT, CDR2 YENEEA. V was cut by 5 bases and J by 0 bases, with 10 bases left in between. This chain's CDR3 is CASSATGTNTGELFF. As DNA, the CDR3 is TGTGCCAGCAGCGCTACAGGGACGAACACCGGGGAGCTGTTTTTT.

J is TRBJ2-5 and V is TRBV20-1; D possibly corresponds to TRBD2 (6 bases). V was clipped by 5 bases and J by 2 bases, with 9 bases between them. This CDR3 has 12 amino acids. Germline loops: CDR1 DFQATT, CDR2 SNEGSKA (reference sequence). The CDR3 nucleotides are TGCAGTGCTTTAGCGGTTCAAGAGACCCAGTACTTC. The encoded protein is CSALAVQETQYF.

This clonotype was picked up a small number of times. This chain connects TRBV30 to TRBJ2-7; maybe TRBD1 (5 bases). Trimming shortened V by 3 bases and J by 2 bases, and 8 bases separated the two germline ends. Looked up from germline, CDR1 is GTSNPN and CDR2 is SVGIG (reference sequence). The CDR3 consists of 12 residues. CDR3 sequence (DNA): TGTGCCTGGAGGCAGGGAACCTACGAGCAGTACTTC. Amino acid sequence: CAWRQGTYEQYF.

This clonotype was observed a few times. V usage is TRBV19 and J usage is TRBJ1-5, with a possible D match to TRBD1 (5 bases). V dropped 7 bases and J dropped 4 bases, with 14 bases sitting between them. The length of the CDR3 is 14 residues. Germline V gene sequence: CDR1 LNHDA, CDR2 SQIVND (reference sequence). The CDR3 spells CASTPSGGNQPQHF. The CDR3 region has the DNA TGTGCCAGTACCCCGAGTGGGGGAAATCAGCCCCAGCATTTT.

The chain recombines TRBV7-3 with TRBJ2-1; TRBD2 matches 15 bases. Germline CDR1 and CDR2: SGHTA and FQGTGA. This CDR3 has 17 residues. V lost 5 bases and J lost 6; bases outside the gene matches: 8. In DNA form, the CDR3 reads TGTGCCAGCAGCCCCGCTGGACTAGCGGGAGGGCGCAATGAGCAGTTCTTC. As protein: CASSPAGLAGGRNEQFF.

This clonotype has a handful of counts. This chain uses TRBV3-1 with TRBJ2-2, with 8 bases fitting TRBD2. The germline V gene encodes CDR1 LGHDT and CDR2 YNNKEL (reference sequence). The V gene end was trimmed by 4 bases and the J gene end by 1 base; junction bases not matched to a gene: 8. The CDR3 covers 17 residues. The CDR3 protein is CASSRSQTSVNTGELFF. The CDR3 nucleotides read TGTGCCAGCAGCCGGTCACAGACTAGCGTGAACACCGGGGAGCTGTTTTTT.

This clonotype was recorded at least ten times. The chain has TRBV29-1 and TRBJ2-5; D is uncertain. The V end was cut by 4 bases, the J end by 3 bases, with 3 bases between. CDR3 length equals 10 residues. Germline V gives CDR1 SQVTM, CDR2 ANQGSEA. This CDR3 reads CSVGEETQYF. The CDR3 DNA reads as TGCAGCGTTGGGGAAGAGACCCAGTACTTC.

The chain employs TRBV5-4 and TRBJ1-1; 7 nucleotides agree with TRBD1. The germline gives CDR1 SGHNT, CDR2 YYREEE (reference sequence). The CDR3 runs 16 residues. Germline trimming cut 1 base from V and 2 bases from J; bases unmatched to any gene: 8. The CDR3 reads CASSLMTGLLNTEAFF. For the CDR3, the DNA is TGTGCCAGCAGCTTGATGACAGGGCTGCTTAACACTGAAGCTTTCTTT.

This clonotype was picked up a small number of times. This chain's CDR3 is CASSVGAGTGELFF. CDR3 nucleotides: TGTGCCAGCTCGGTCGGGGCGGGGACCGGGGAGCTGTTTTTT. The chain links TRBV19 to TRBJ2-2; the D gene is possibly TRBD2 (6 bases). The CDR3 has 14 amino acids. With 9 bases removed from V and 5 bases from J, the gap between germline ends came to 16 bases. CDR1 is LNHDA and CDR2 is SQIVND in the germline V gene (reference sequence).

This clonotype showed up just a few times. The chain couples TRBV6-4 to TRBJ2-1, with 8 bases lining up with TRBD2. The length of the CDR3 is 14 residues. V dropped 6 bases and J dropped 10; count of bases not matched to a gene: 11. Germline-derived CDR1 and CDR2 are MRHNA and SNTAGT. Here the CDR3 reads CASSLLADRGEQFF. In nucleotides, the CDR3 is TGTGCCAGCAGCTTACTAGCGGACCGGGGGGAGCAGTTCTTC.

This chain joins TRBV25-1 and TRBJ2-2, with 7 bases that match TRBD2. Germline V gene sequence: CDR1 MGHDK, CDR2 SYGVNS. The CDR3 sequence is 15 residues long. Unmatched junction bases numbered 11, after V lost 8 bases and J lost 5 bases. CDR3 DNA: TGTGCCAGCGGGGAGAGCGGGGCCGGGACCGGGGAGCTGTTTTTT. Amino acids: CASGESGAGTGELFF. The variable domain in full, with the rest retrieved from reference TRBV25-1 and TRBJ2-2, is EADIYQTPRYLVIGTGKKITLECSQTMGHDKMYWYQQDPGMELHLIHYSYGVNSTEKGDLSSESTVSRIRTEHFPLTLESARPSHTSQYLCASGESGAGTGELFFGEGSRLTVL.

This clonotype has just a few counts. This rearrangement joins TRBV20-1 to TRBJ1-2; 10 nucleotides align to TRBD1. J gave up 8 bases and V 6 bases, and 12 bases lay outside the gene matches. From germline, CDR1 is DFQATT and CDR2 SNEGSKA (reference sequence). The CDR3 sequence is 14 residues long. DNA for the CDR3: TGCAGTGCCCCCCGGGACAGGGGAACGGGAGGCTACACCTTC. Translating it yields CSAPRDRGTGGYTF.

This clonotype appeared a few times. V and J are TRBV13 and TRBJ2-7, with 8 bases matching TRBD1. The CDR3 length is 13 residues. The V and J ends lost 7 bases and 6 bases, in that order; junction bases with no gene match: 8. Germline assignment: CDR1 PRHDT and CDR2 FYEKMQ (reference sequence). The CDR3 loop is CASKKGQVAEQYF. The CDR3 DNA follows: TGTGCCAGCAAGAAGGGACAGGTTGCCGAGCAGTACTTC. The full variable domain, in which reference TRBV13 and TRBJ2-7 provide the parts outside the CDR3, is AAGVIQSPRHLIKEKRETATLKCYPIPRHDTVYWYQQGPGQDPQFLISFYEKMQSDKGSIPDRFSAQQFSDYHSELNMSSLELGDSALYFCASKKGQVAEQYFGPGTRLTVT.

This clonotype was observed many times. The chain links TRBV27 to TRBJ1-4, with TRBD1 as a possible D gene (5 bases). The V gene lost 5 bases and the J gene lost 8 bases, with 15 bases spanning the gap. The V gene's germline CDR1 is MNHEY and CDR2 SMNVEV (reference sequence). The CDR3 consists of 14 residues. The CDR3 spells CASSDGTKGEKLFF. CDR3 in DNA: TGTGCCAGCAGTGACGGGACGAAGGGCGAAAAACTGTTTTTT.

In its sample, this clonotype was seen many times. CDR3 amino acids: CASSLGENSPLHF. CDR3 nucleotide sequence: TGTGCCAGCAGCTTAGGGGAGAATTCACCCCTCCACTTT. The chain recombines TRBV7-9 with TRBJ1-6, with unresolved D. Germline V gene sequence: CDR1 SEHNR, CDR2 FQNEAQ (reference sequence). The CDR3 covers 13 residues. V lost 1 base, J lost 7 bases, and 5 bases lay in between.

This clonotype was counted between two and nine times. This rearrangement joins TRBV27 to TRBJ1-2, with D unresolved. With 4 bases removed from V and 0 bases from J, the gap between germline ends came to 9 bases. CDR3 length equals 14 residues. Germline CDR1 is MNHEY and CDR2 is SMNVEV (reference sequence). CDR3 bases: TGTGCCAGCAGTTATAAGGAGTCTAACTATGGCTACACCTTC. This sequence encodes CASSYKESNYGYTF.

This clonotype was found many times. The CDR3 region is CASSSSGTSGGARDTQYF. The CDR3, as DNA: TGTGCCAGCAGTTCCTCCGGGACTAGCGGGGGGGCCCGGGATACGCAGTATTTT. V and J are TRBV6-5 and TRBJ2-3, with 16 bases aligning to TRBD2. V shed 4 bases, J shed 6 bases, and the junction held 10 bases outside the gene matches. Germline V CDR1 and CDR2: MNHEY, SVGAGI. The CDR3 length is 18 residues.

This clonotype has more than one count but fewer than ten. This chain joins TRBV3-1 and TRBJ1-3; D is unclear. This CDR3 region has 12 residues. Germline CDR1 is LGHDT and CDR2 is YNNKEL (reference sequence). V lost 1 base to trimming and J lost 14 bases, with 12 bases between them. The CDR3 spells CASSQADVDVYF. The CDR3 region has the DNA TGTGCCAGCAGCCAAGCAGACGTGGACGTATATTTT.

This clonotype was recorded a few times. This chain uses TRBV6-1 with TRBJ1-1; TRBD1 aligns across 7 bases. The CDR3 runs 15 residues. J was trimmed by 3 bases and V by 2 bases; bases with no gene match: 6. Germline assignment: CDR1 MNHNS and CDR2 SASEGT. DNA of the CDR3: TGTGCCAGCAGTGAAACAGGGGTTCGCTACACTGAAGCTTTCTTT. Encoded protein: CASSETGVRYTEAFF.

This clonotype appeared a few times. The chain links TRBV7-2 to TRBJ2-1, with 14 bases matching TRBD2. This CDR3 comprises 22 residues. Germline V lookup: CDR1 SGHTA, CDR2 FQGNSA. J was trimmed by 1 base and V by 4 bases; bases with no gene match: 18. CDR3 in amino acids: CASSSPGTSGGASAGSYNEQFF. CDR3 sequence (DNA): TGTGCCAGCAGCTCACCGGGGACTAGCGGGGGAGCTTCGGCTGGTTCCTACAATGAGCAGTTCTTC.

This rearrangement joins TRBV10-2 to TRBJ2-7, with D perhaps given as TRBD1 or TRBD2 (6 bases each). The germline V gene encodes CDR1 WSHSY and CDR2 SAAADI. Trimming left V 2 bases short and J 2 bases short, with 13 bases between. The CDR3 consists of 15 residues. CDR3: CASSEGDGGAYEQYF. The CDR3 bases are TGCGCCAGCAGTGAGGGGGACGGGGGCGCCTACGAGCAGTACTTC.

This clonotype has ten or more counts. The chain employs TRBV7-2 and TRBJ1-2, with 7 bases fitting TRBD1. The CDR3 contains 15 residues. Looked up from germline, CDR1 is SGHTA and CDR2 is FQGNSA. The ends lost 1 base at V and 2 bases at J; junction bases unmatched: 4. DNA of the CDR3: TGTGCCAGCAGCTTAGGTTGGGGACAGAACTATGGCTACACCTTC. Translating gives CASSLGWGQNYGYTF. The full variable domain, completed using reference TRBV7-2 and TRBJ1-2, is GAGVSQSPSNKVTEKGKDVELRCDPISGHTALYWYRQSLGQGLEFLIYFQGNSAPDKSGLPSDRFSAERTGGSVSTLTIQRTQQEDSAVYLCASSLGWGQNYGYTFGSGTRLTVV.

This clonotype showed up many times. This rearrangement joins TRBV10-3 to TRBJ2-5; 8 positions agree with TRBD1. The length of the CDR3 is 15 residues. Losses at the gene ends were 1 base for V and 1 base for J; bases not matched to a gene: 2. Germline V gives CDR1 ENHRY, CDR2 SYGVKD. CDR3: CAISELGTGQETQYF. The CDR3 DNA is TGTGCCATCAGTGAGTTAGGGACAGGCCAAGAGACCCAGTACTTC.

This clonotype appeared a few times. The rearrangement joins TRBV29-1 to TRBJ2-1; 12 positions match TRBD2. This CDR3 has 15 amino acids. The J segment lost 1 base and the V segment lost 7 bases, leaving 5 bases of the junction unmatched. Germline V lookup: CDR1 SQVTM, CDR2 ANQGSEA. The CDR3 DNA follows: TGCAGCGGCTCCGGGACTAGCGGGTCCTACAATGAGCAGTTCTTC. Translating it yields CSGSGTSGSYNEQFF.